This T cell receptor beta chain originates from a study of post-analysis software for immune sequencing data. On the study more broadly: Multiple sclerosis in the patients followed relapsing-remitting, secondary progressive and progressive-relapsing courses.

CDR1 MNHEY and CDR2 SVGAGI come from the germline V gene. The CDR3 totals 15 residues. Between the trimmed V and J ends, which lost 6 bases and 9 bases, there was a span of 23 bases. This clonotype was observed many times. Its antigen is still unknown. Study-level findings and limits: Five or six TRBV segments, TRBV5-6, TRBV5-1 and TRBV20-1 among them, were found more frequent in patients than controls.

cDNA libraries for TCR beta contained unique molecular identifiers. TCRdb called the PCR reads again in MiXCR, with one record for every CDR3 protein. The sample comprises around 190,000 distinct CDR3 sequences, 29% of which are singletons, and about 3.4% rests with the top ten. The receptor was derived from a girl aged 2 to 17 with multiple sclerosis. Sequencing used blood. V is TRBV6-5 and J is TRBJ2-5; D is unresolved. CDR3 amino acids: CASRKTFSAAVAQYF. In DNA form, the CDR3 reads TGTGCCAGCAGAAAGACTTTCTCGGCCGCTGTGGCCCAGTACTTC.